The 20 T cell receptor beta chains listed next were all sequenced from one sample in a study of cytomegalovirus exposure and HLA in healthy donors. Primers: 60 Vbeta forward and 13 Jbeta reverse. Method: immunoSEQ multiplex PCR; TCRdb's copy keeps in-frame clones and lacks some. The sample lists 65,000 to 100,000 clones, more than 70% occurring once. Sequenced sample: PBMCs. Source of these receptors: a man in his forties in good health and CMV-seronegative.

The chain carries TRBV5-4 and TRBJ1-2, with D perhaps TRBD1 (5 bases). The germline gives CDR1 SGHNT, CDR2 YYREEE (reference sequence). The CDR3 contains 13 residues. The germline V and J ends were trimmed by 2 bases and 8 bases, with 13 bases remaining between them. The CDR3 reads CASSLDSNGGYTF. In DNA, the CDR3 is TGTGCCAGCAGCTTAGACAGTAATGGCGGCTACACCTTC.

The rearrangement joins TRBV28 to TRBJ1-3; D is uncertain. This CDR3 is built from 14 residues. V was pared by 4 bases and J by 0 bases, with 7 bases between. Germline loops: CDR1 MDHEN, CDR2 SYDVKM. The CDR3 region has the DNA TGTGCCAGCAGTTCGCGTACCTCTGGAAACACCATATATTTT. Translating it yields CASSSRTSGNTIYF.

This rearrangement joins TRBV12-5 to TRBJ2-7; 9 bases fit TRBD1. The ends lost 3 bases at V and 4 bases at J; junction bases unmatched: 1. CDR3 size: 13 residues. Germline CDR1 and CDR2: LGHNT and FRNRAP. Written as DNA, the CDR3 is TGTGCTAGTGGTTTAGACAGGGGGTACGAGCAGTACTTC. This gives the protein CASGLDRGYEQYF.

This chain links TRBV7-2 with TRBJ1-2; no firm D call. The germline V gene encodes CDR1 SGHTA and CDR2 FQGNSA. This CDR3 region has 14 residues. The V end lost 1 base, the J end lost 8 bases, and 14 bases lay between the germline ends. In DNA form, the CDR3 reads TGTGCCAGCAGCTTAGATTTTGGGCTTTGGGGCTACACCTTC. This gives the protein CASSLDFGLWGYTF.

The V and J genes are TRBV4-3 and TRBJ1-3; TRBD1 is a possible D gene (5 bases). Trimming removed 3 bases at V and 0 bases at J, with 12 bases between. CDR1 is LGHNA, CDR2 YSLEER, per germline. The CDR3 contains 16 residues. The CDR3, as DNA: TGCGCCAGCAGCCACCACTTAGACAGCTCTGGAAACACCATATATTTT. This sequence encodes CASSHHLDSSGNTIYF.

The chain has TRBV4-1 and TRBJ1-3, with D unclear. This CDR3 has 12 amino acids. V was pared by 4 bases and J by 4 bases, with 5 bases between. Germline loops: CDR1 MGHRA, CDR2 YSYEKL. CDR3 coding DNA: TGCGCCAGCAGCCGAGTAGGAAACACCATATATTTT. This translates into CASSRVGNTIYF.

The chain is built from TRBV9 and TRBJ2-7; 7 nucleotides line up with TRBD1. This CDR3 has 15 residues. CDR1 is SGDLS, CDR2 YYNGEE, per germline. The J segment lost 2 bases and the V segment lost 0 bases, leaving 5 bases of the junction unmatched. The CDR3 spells CASSVGRGLTYEQYF. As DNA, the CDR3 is TGTGCCAGCAGCGTAGGAAGGGGGCTCACCTACGAGCAGTACTTC.

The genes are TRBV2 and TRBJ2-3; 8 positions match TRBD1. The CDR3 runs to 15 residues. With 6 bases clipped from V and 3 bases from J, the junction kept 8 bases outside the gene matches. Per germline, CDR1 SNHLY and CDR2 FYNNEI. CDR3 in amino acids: CASRLGQGLTDTQYF. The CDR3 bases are TGTGCCAGCAGGCTTGGACAGGGTTTAACAGATACGCAGTATTTT.

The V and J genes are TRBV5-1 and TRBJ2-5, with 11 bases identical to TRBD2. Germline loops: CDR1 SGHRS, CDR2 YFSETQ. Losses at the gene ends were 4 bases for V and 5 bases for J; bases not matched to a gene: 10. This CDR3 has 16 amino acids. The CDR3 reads CASSTILAGVKETQYF. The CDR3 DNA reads TGCGCCAGCAGCACCATACTAGCGGGGGTAAAGGAGACCCAGTACTTC.

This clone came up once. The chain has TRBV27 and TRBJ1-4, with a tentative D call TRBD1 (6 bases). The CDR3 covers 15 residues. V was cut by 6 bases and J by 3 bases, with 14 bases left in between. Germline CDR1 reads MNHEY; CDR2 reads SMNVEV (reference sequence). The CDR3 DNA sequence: TGTGCCAGCAGAGTAGGGGGGGCTTCTAATGAAAAACTGTTTTTT. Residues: CASRVGGASNEKLFF.

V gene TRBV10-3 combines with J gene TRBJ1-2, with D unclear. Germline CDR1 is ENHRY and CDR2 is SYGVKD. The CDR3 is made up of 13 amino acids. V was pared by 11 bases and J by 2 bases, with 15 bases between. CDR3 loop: CAVNQEVNYGYTF. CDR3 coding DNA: TGTGCCGTCAACCAGGAGGTAAACTATGGCTACACCTTC.

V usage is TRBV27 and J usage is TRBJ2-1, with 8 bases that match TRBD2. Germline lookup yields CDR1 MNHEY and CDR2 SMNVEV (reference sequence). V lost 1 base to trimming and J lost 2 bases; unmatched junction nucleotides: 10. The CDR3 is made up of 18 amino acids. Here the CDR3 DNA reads TGTGCCAGCAGTTTATTCGTCGGGACTAGTTCCACCTACAATGAGCAGTTCTTC. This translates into CASSLFVGTSSTYNEQFF.

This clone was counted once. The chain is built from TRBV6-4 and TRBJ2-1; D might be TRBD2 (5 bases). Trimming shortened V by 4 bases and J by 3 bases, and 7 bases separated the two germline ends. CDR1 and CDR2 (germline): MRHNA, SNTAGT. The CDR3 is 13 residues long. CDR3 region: CASSVTSYNEQFF. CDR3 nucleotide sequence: TGTGCCAGCAGTGTCACTAGCTACAATGAGCAGTTCTTC.

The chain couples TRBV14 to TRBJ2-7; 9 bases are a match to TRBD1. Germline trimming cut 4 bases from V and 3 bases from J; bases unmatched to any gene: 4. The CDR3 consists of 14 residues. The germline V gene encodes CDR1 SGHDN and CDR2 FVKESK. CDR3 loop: CASSPDRGIYEQYF. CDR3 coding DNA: TGTGCCAGCAGCCCGGACAGGGGCATCTACGAGCAGTACTTC.

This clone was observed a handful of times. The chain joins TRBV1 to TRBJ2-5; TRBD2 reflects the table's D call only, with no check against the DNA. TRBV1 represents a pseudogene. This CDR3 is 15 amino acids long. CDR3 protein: CTSSQDLAGKETQYF. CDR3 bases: TGCACCAGCAGCCAAGATCTAGCGGGGAAAGAGACCCAGTACTTC.

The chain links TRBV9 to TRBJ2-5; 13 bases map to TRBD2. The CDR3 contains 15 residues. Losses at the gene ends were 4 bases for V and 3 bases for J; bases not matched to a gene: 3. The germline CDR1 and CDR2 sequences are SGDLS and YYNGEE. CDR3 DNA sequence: TGTGCCAGCAGCCCCGGGACTAGCGGGGAAGAGACCCAGTACTTC. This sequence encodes CASSPGTSGEETQYF.

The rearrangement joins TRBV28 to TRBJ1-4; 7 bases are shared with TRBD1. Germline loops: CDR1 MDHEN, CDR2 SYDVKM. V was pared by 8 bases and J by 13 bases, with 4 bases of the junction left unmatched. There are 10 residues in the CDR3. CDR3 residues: CASGDRRLFF. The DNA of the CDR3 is TGTGCCAGCGGGGACAGACGACTGTTTTTT.

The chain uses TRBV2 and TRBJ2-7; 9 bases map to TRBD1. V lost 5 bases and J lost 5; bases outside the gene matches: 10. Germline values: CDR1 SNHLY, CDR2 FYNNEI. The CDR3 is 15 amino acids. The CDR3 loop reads CASSTPGQGLHEQYF. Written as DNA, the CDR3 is TGTGCCAGCAGTACCCCGGGACAGGGTCTACACGAGCAGTACTTC.

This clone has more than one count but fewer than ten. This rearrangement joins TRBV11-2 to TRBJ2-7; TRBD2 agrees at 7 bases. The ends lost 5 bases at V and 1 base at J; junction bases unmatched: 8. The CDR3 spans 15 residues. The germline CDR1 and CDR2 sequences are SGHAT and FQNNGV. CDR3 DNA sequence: TGTGCCAGCAGCATAACCGGGACTACGTCCTACGAGCAGTACTTC. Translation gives CASSITGTTSYEQYF.

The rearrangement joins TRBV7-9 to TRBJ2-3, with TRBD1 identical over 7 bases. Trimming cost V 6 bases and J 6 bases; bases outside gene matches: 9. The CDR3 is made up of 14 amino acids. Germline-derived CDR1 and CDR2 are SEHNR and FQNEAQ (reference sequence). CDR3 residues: CASRRQGSADTQYF. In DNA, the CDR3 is TGTGCCAGCAGAAGACAGGGATCGGCGGATACGCAGTATTTT.